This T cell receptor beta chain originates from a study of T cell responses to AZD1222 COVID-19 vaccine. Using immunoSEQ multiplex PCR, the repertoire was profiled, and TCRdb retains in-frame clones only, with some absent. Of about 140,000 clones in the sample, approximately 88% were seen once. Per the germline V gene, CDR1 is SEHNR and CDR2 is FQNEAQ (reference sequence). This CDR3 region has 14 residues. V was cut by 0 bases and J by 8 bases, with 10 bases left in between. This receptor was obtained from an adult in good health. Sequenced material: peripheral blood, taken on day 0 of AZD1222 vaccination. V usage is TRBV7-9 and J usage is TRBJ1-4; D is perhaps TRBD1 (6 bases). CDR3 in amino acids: CASSLAVGHEKLFF. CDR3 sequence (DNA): TGTGCCAGCAGCTTAGCGGTGGGACACGAAAAACTGTTTTTT.